What follows is one T cell receptor beta chain and its context. As yet, its antigen is unknown. The data are from a study of yellow fever vaccine responses in identical twins. Findings and caveats of the study: Reportedly, twins showed a vaccine T cell response that looked partly convergent and partly personalized.

One entry per CDR3 protein, called by TCRdb with MiXCR from the RT-PCR reads. This sample carries about 2,800 distinct CDR3 sequences, approximately 90% of them seen once, and the ten largest clones take roughly 1.6%. CDR1 SGHTA and CDR2 FQGTGA come from the germline V gene. Between the trimmed V and J ends, which lost 0 bases and 5 bases, there was a span of 4 bases. The CDR3 extends over 13 amino acids. The gene calls are TRBV7-3 and TRBJ2-2; D remains ambiguous. This receptor was obtained from a female donor who received the yellow fever vaccine. The sample was T cells from blood (PBMCs), unsorted or a sorted subset (not recorded which), taken before or after yellow fever vaccination (not recorded which). The CDR3 spells CASSLTITGELFF. CDR3 sequence (DNA): TGTGCCAGCAGCTTAACGATTACCGGGGAGCTGTTTTTT.